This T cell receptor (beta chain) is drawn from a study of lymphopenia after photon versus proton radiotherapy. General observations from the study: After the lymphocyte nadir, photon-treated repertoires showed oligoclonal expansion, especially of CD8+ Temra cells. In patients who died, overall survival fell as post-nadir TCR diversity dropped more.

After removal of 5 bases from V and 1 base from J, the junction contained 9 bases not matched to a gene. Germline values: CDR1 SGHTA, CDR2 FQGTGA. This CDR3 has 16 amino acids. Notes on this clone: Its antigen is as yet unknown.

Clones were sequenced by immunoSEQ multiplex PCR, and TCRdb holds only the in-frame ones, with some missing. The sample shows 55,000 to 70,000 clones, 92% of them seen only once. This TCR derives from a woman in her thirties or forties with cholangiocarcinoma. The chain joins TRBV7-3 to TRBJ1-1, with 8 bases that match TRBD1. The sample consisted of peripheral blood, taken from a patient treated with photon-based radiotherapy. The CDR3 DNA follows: TGTGCCAGCAGCGGACTCGGGACAGGACCGAACACTGAAGCTTTCTTT. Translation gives CASSGLGTGPNTEAFF. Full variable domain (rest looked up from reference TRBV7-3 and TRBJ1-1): GAGVSQTPSNKVTEKGKYVELRCDPISGHTALYWYRQSLGQGPEFLIYFQGTGAADDSGLPNDRFFAVRPEGSVSTLKIQRTERGDSAVYLCASSGLGTGPNTEAFFGQGTRLTVV.